One TCR beta chain is described in this entry. RNA extraction and reverse transcription yielded cDNA as sequencing template. The data were produced by immunoSEQ multiplex PCR, yet TCRdb's version contains in-frame clones alone and is incomplete. Of about 150,000 clones in the sample, around 47% were seen once. These data belong to a study of CD8+ T cells in alopecia areata. This CDR3 comprises 13 residues. V shed 9 bases and J shed 2 bases, with 12 bases lying between them. Germline lookup yields CDR1 MNHNS and CDR2 SASEGT. V and J are TRBV6-1 and TRBJ2-3; D perhaps matches TRBD1 (6 bases). This sequence was found in a human donor with alopecia areata. The sequenced material came from CD4+ T cells sorted from blood. The chain's CDR3 is CASCKGDTDTQYF. CDR3 nucleotides: TGTGCCAGTTGCAAGGGGGACACAGATACGCAGTATTTT.